The clone carrying this T cell receptor beta chain was picked up a small number of times. Generated by immunoSEQ multiplex PCR, the TCRdb table keeps only in-frame clones and is missing some. This sample carries roughly 110,000 clones, 85% to 95% of them seen once, and the ten largest clones take over 0.65%. The source of the sample is a study of T cell changes during pregnancy in multiple sclerosis. The trim removed 3 bases at V and 7 bases at J, leaving 6 bases unmatched. The CDR3 has 15 amino acids. From germline, CDR1 is KGHSH and CDR2 LQKENI. This chain joins TRBV18 and TRBJ2-1, with TRBD2 matching over 10 bases. The sample was peripheral blood, taken in the third trimester of pregnancy. The TCR was taken from a female donor in good health, enrolled as a control in a pregnancy study. The CDR3 loop is CASSPQRGGSNEQFF. The CDR3 nucleotides are TGTGCCAGCTCACCTCAGCGGGGGGGCTCTAATGAGCAGTTCTTC.